The 9 T cell receptor beta chains below were found in one sample sequenced in a study of shared clonotypes between healthy human individuals. Clones were sequenced by immunoSEQ multiplex PCR, and TCRdb holds only the in-frame ones, with some missing. The table has under 1,100,000 clones, around 78% seen once. The specimen was memory CD4+ T cells from PBMCs. Subset given: CD45RA-negative fraction. Receptors originate from a man in his late teens or twenties in good health. Some clones in this sample may be carry-over from other donors' samples.

This clone was counted a single time. This sequence joins TRBV7-3 and TRBJ1-1; D ambiguous. The CDR3 has 13 amino acids. Germline CDR1 is SGHTA and CDR2 is FQGTGA. Trimming pared 5 bases from V and 8 bases from J, leaving 15 bases between. The CDR3 DNA reads TGTGCCAGCAGCCCAGGAGGTGCGCGCGAAGCTTTCTTT. Protein product: CASSPGGAREAFF.

J is TRBJ1-1 and V is TRBV5-4; 10 bases are shared with TRBD1. CDR3 size: 16 residues. V shed 2 bases and J 6 bases; nucleotides not matched to a gene: 10. In germline, CDR1 is SGHNT, CDR2 YYREEE (reference sequence). The CDR3 sequence: CASSFKAGQGKAEAFF. The CDR3 nucleotides read TGTGCCAGCAGCTTTAAAGCGGGACAGGGGAAGGCTGAAGCTTTCTTT.

V gene TRBV7-7 combines with J gene TRBJ2-5; D perhaps matches TRBD1 (6 bases). Between the trimmed V and J ends, which lost 0 bases and 2 bases, there was a span of 10 bases. This CDR3 region has 15 residues. Germline assignment: CDR1 SSHAT and CDR2 FNYEAQ (reference sequence). This chain's CDR3 is CASSLALRGQETQYF. The DNA of the CDR3 is TGTGCCAGCAGCTTAGCGCTTAGGGGGCAAGAGACCCAGTACTTC. Full variable domain (outside the CDR3, taken from reference TRBV7-7 and TRBJ2-5): GAGVSQSPRYKVTKRGQDVTLRCDPISSHATLYWYQQALGQGPEFLTYFNYEAQPDKSGLPSDRFSAERPEGSISTLTIQRTEQRDSAMYRCASSLALRGQETQYFGPGTRLLVL.

A remark on this clone: Other DNA variants within this sample encode the same CDR3. J is TRBJ1-1 and V is TRBV5-1; no definite D call. Deletions cut 0 bases from V and 0 bases from J, with 6 bases between. Germline lookup yields CDR1 SGHRS and CDR2 YFSETQ. The CDR3 loop spans 14 amino acids. The CDR3 coding sequence is TGCGCCAGCAGCTTGGTTGGAGTGAACACTGAAGCTTTCTTT. Residues: CASSLVGVNTEAFF. Full variable domain (rest looked up from reference TRBV5-1 and TRBJ1-1): KAGVTQTPRYLIKTRGQQVTLSCSPISGHRSVSWYQQTPGQGLQFLFEYFSETQRNKGNFPGRFSGRQFSNSRSEMNVSTLELGDSALYLCASSLVGVNTEAFFGQGTRLTVV.

This clone was seen more than once but under ten times. The chain uses TRBV27 and TRBJ2-3, with 11 nucleotides matching TRBD2. Germline CDR1 is MNHEY and CDR2 is SMNVEV (reference sequence). The CDR3 has 15 residues. Unmatched junction bases numbered 8, after V lost 6 bases and J lost 6 bases. CDR3 region: CASSPGLADSDTQYF. The CDR3, as DNA: TGTGCCAGCAGCCCGGGACTAGCGGATTCTGATACGCAGTATTTT.

The chain uses TRBV5-1 and TRBJ2-1; D perhaps matches TRBD2 (6 bases). The ends were cut back, 0 bases at V and 0 bases at J, with 10 bases in the middle. Germline CDR1 and CDR2: SGHRS and YFSETQ. The CDR3 loop spans 16 amino acids. Written as DNA, the CDR3 is TGCGCCAGCAGCTTGGCGGGAGTTCGCTCCTACAATGAGCAGTTCTTC. It encodes CASSLAGVRSYNEQFF.

This chain joins TRBV9 and TRBJ2-7; 13 bases are shared with TRBD2. After removal of 9 bases from V and 3 bases from J, the junction contained 6 bases not matched to a gene. CDR1 and CDR2 from the germline V gene are SGDLS and YYNGEE. The length of the CDR3 is 14 residues. CDR3 residues: CATQGTSGNYEQYF. Written as DNA, the CDR3 is TGTGCCACCCAGGGGACTAGCGGGAACTACGAGCAGTACTTC.

This chain links TRBV5-1 with TRBJ2-1; TRBD1 agrees at 7 bases. This CDR3 has 13 amino acids. The junction had 3 bases not matched to a gene; V was cut back by 3 bases and J by 6 bases. Germline assignment: CDR1 SGHRS and CDR2 YFSETQ. The CDR3 region has the DNA TGCGCCAGCAGCTCCGGGACAGTCAATGAGCAGTTCTTC. Translating it yields CASSSGTVNEQFF. The full variable domain, its missing parts supplied by reference TRBV5-1 and TRBJ2-1, is KAGVTQTPRYLIKTRGQQVTLSCSPISGHRSVSWYQQTPGQGLQFLFEYFSETQRNKGNFPGRFSGRQFSNSRSEMNVSTLELGDSALYLCASSSGTVNEQFFGPGTRLTVL.

This clone was seen a few times. The chain joins TRBV29-1 to TRBJ1-5; the D is unclear. The germline V gene encodes CDR1 SQVTM and CDR2 ANQGSEA. Between the trimmed V and J ends, which lost 4 bases and 5 bases, there was a span of 15 bases. This CDR3 contains 14 residues. This chain's CDR3 is CSVGSSSTDQPQHF. DNA for the CDR3: TGCAGCGTTGGCTCGAGTTCGACGGATCAGCCCCAGCATTTT. Full variable domain (remainder filled in from reference TRBV29-1 and TRBJ1-5): SAVISQKPSRDICQRGTSLTIQCQVDSQVTMMFWYRQQPGQSLTLIATANQGSEATYESGFVIDKFPISRPNLTFSTLTVSNMSPEDSSIYLCSVGSSSTDQPQHFGDGTRLSIL.